This passage covers 7 T cell receptor beta chains from one sample sequenced in a study of blood T cell repertoires in COVID-19. Measured with immunoSEQ multiplex PCR; TCRdb has only the in-frame clones, and not every one. Of 150,000 to 200,000 clones listed, around 72% are singletons. The sequenced sample consisted of peripheral blood. Receptors were obtained from a woman older than 75 with acute or convalescent COVID-19.

The chain carries TRBV18 and TRBJ2-3, with TRBD2 matching over 12 bases. V lost 4 bases and J lost 6; bases outside the gene matches: 8. Looked up from germline, CDR1 is KGHSH and CDR2 is LQKENI. The length of the CDR3 is 16 residues. In DNA form, the CDR3 reads TGTGCCAGCTCACTCGGGACTAGCGGGTTTTCCGATACGCAGTATTTT. Its translation is CASSLGTSGFSDTQYF.

The gene calls are TRBV3-1 (or the pseudogene TRBV3-2) and TRBJ2-5; D ambiguous. CDR1 is LGHDT, CDR2 YNNKEL, per germline (reference sequence). The CDR3 is made up of 13 amino acids. Trimming removed 1 base from V and 1 base from J, with 4 bases in between. For the CDR3, the DNA is TGTGCCAGCAGCCAAGGCAGCCAAGAGACCCAGTACTTC. The encoded protein is CASSQGSQETQYF.

This clone was seen at least ten times. The chain joins TRBV19 to TRBJ2-1; D is unclear. Germline CDR1 is LNHDA and CDR2 is SQIVND (reference sequence). Trimming cost V 2 bases and J 1 base, with 12 bases left between them. The CDR3 is made up of 16 amino acids. In nucleotides, the CDR3 is TGTGCCAGTAGTATATCCGGTTATAGTTCCTACAATGAGCAGTTCTTC. Its translation is CASSISGYSSYNEQFF.

The chain has TRBV2 and TRBJ2-5; 8 bases are shared with TRBD2. CDR1 is SNHLY, CDR2 FYNNEI, per germline. J lost 5 bases, V lost 0 bases, and 5 bases had no gene match. The length of the CDR3 is 15 residues. The CDR3 sequence: CASSEAAGAGETQYF. CDR3 nucleotide sequence: TGTGCCAGCAGTGAAGCAGCGGGAGCGGGGGAGACCCAGTACTTC.

The sample holds one count of this clone. The chain is built from TRBV2 and TRBJ1-6; no definite D call. CDR3 size: 15 residues. The V end was cut by 4 bases, the J end by 7 bases, with 14 bases between. Looked up from germline, CDR1 is SNHLY and CDR2 is FYNNEI. As DNA, the CDR3 is TGTGCCAGCAGTGCCCGGGAGCGGGGAAATTCACCCCTCCACTTT. Translation gives CASSARERGNSPLHF.

CDR3 amino acids: CASSLTGFGYTF. The CDR3 DNA is TGTGCCAGCAGTTTAACCGGGTTCGGCTACACCTTC. The rearrangement joins TRBV28 to TRBJ1-2; the D is unclear. The CDR3 has 12 amino acids. Germline V gene lookup returns CDR1 MDHEN and CDR2 SYDVKM. V was shortened by 2 bases and J by 8 bases, with 9 bases between the two germline ends.

The J gene is TRBJ2-1, the V gene TRBV5-1; 11 nucleotides match TRBD1. Germline V lookup: CDR1 SGHRS, CDR2 YFSETQ. This CDR3 has 16 residues. The V and J ends lost 4 bases and 4 bases, in that order; junction bases with no gene match: 7. The CDR3 sequence: CASSLAGTGGYNEQFF. CDR3 in DNA: TGCGCCAGCAGCCTGGCCGGGACAGGGGGATACAATGAGCAGTTCTTC.